Listed below are T cell receptor beta chains from one sample, sequenced in a study of OX40 agonist ivuxolimab in advanced cancers. The repertoire was sequenced with immunoSEQ multiplex PCR; TCRdb's copy has only in-frame clones and lacks some. The top ten hold roughly a sixth of the sample, which has around 68,000 clones, about 85% seen once. This sample comprised CD4+ or CD8+ T cells sorted from blood, obtained in a trial of the OX40 agonist ivuxolimab. The source is an adult with an advanced solid tumor such as melanoma, head and neck, liver or kidney cancer. Each CDR3 is given with its conserved first and last residue. A D gene is named only where the DNA matches it firmly. Clone size is shown for a subset of rows, as once, few, many or a class of expanded clone.

clone_size	v_call	j_call	d_call	cdr3_aa	cdr3_nt
NA	TRBV11-3	TRBJ2-2	TRBD1	CASKSGTANTGELFF	TGTGCCAGCAAATCCGGGACAGCGAACACCGGGGAGCTGTTTTTT
NA	TRBV6-1	TRBJ1-2	NA	CASSEGVPYGYTF	TGTGCCAGCAGTGAAGGGGTTCCCTATGGCTACACCTTC
NA	TRBV27	TRBJ2-5	TRBD2	CASSSIGTSGVQETQYF	TGTGCCAGCAGTTCGATTGGGACTAGCGGGGTTCAAGAGACCCAGTACTTC
once	TRBV6-1	TRBJ1-5	NA	CASSEAQGYQPQHF	TGTGCCAGCAGTGAAGCGCAGGGCTATCAGCCCCAGCATTTT
NA	TRBV4-2	TRBJ1-1	NA	CASSQGRWGNTEAFF	TGTGCCAGCAGCCAAGGGAGGTGGGGGAACACTGAAGCTTTCTTT
NA	TRBV13	TRBJ1-5	TRBD1	CASSRAGQGTNQPQHF	TGTGCCAGCAGCCGCGCGGGACAGGGTACGAATCAGCCCCAGCATTTT
NA	TRBV10-3	TRBJ2-3	NA	CAISEGAPTDTQYF	TGTGCCATCAGTGAGGGAGCTCCTACAGATACGCAGTATTTT
many	TRBV10-1	TRBJ2-7	NA	CASSADAIYEQYF	TGCGCCAGCAGTGCTGACGCGATCTACGAGCAGTACTTC
NA	TRBV11-2	TRBJ2-7	NA	CASSLFLGLLYYEQYF	TGTGCCAGCAGCCTCTTCTTAGGGCTCCTATACTACGAGCAGTACTTC
NA	TRBV21-1	TRBJ1-5	NA	CASSKPDLTGTGLTGSNQPQHF	TGTGCCAGCAGCAAACCGGACCTGACAGGGACCGGGCTAACTGGTAGCAATCAGCCCCAGCATTTT
NA	TRBV28	TRBJ2-7	NA	CASRLANSYEQYF	TGTGCCAGCAGATTAGCCAATTCCTACGAGCAGTACTTC
NA	TRBV7-6	TRBJ2-1	NA	CASSLVGGEQFF	TGTGCCAGCAGCTTAGTCGGTGGTGAGCAGTTCTTC
NA	TRBV10-1	TRBJ2-3	TRBD2	CASSIGLATDTQYF	TGCGCCAGCAGTATAGGACTAGCAACAGATACGCAGTATTTT
few	TRBV5-1	TRBJ2-7	TRBD2	CASSWGLAGGYEQYF	TGCGCCAGCAGCTGGGGACTAGCGGGGGGTTACGAGCAGTACTTC
NA	TRBV19	TRBJ1-5	NA	CASNVVSRYSNQPQHF	TGTGCCAGTAACGTGGTCAGCAGATATAGCAATCAGCCCCAGCATTTT
NA	TRBV6-5	TRBJ2-7	TRBD2	CASSRDYRTYEQYF	TGTGCCAGCAGTAGGGACTACCGAACCTACGAGCAGTACTTC
NA	TRBV6-6	TRBJ2-6	NA	CASGLTILSGANVLTF	TGTGCCAGCGGACTAACTATTCTCTCTGGGGCCAACGTCCTGACTTTC
NA	TRBV11-3	TRBJ2-2	NA	CASSPGDSGTGELFF	TGTGCCAGCAGCCCCGGGGACTCGGGCACCGGGGAGCTGTTTTTT
once	TRBV28	TRBJ2-2	NA	CASSSGQWNTGELFF	TGTGCCAGCAGTTCCGGACAGTGGAACACCGGGGAGCTGTTTTTT
once	TRBV7-9	TRBJ2-3	TRBD1	CASSHRTGTGSTDTQYF	TGTGCCAGCAGTCATCGAACCGGGACAGGGAGCACAGATACGCAGTATTTT
NA	TRBV7-9	TRBJ2-3	TRBD2	CASSLTGGRVTDTQYF	TGTGCCAGCAGCTTAACGGGCGGGAGGGTCACAGATACGCAGTATTTT
NA	TRBV7-6	TRBJ2-5	TRBD2	CASSLARAGMETQYF	TGTGCCAGCAGCTTAGCCCGAGCGGGAATGGAGACCCAGTACTTC
NA	TRBV10-3	TRBJ2-5	TRBD1	CAISLTGAPGQETQYF	TGTGCCATCAGCTTGACAGGGGCCCCGGGTCAAGAGACCCAGTACTTC
NA	TRBV2	TRBJ1-5	NA	CASSVAGGNQPQHF	TGTGCCAGCAGTGTCGCAGGTGGCAATCAGCCCCAGCATTTT
NA	TRBV5-1	TRBJ2-1	TRBD2	CASSLDGGRQSNEQFF	TGCGCCAGCAGCTTGGATGGCGGGAGACAAAGCAATGAGCAGTTCTTC
NA	TRBV2	TRBJ2-7	TRBD2	CASGTRVVAGLNEGDEQYF	TGTGCCAGCGGCACAAGGGTAGTAGCGGGATTAAACGAGGGGGACGAGCAGTACTTC
NA	TRBV19	TRBJ2-1	TRBD2	CASSLRTSGTRRNEQFF	TGTGCCAGTAGTTTACGGACTAGCGGGACTCGGAGGAATGAGCAGTTCTTC
NA	TRBV14	TRBJ2-7	NA	CASSLTRGFSYEQYF	TGTGCCAGCAGCCTCACTAGGGGATTCTCCTACGAGCAGTACTTC
NA	TRBV19	TRBJ2-1	NA	CASISGERNNEQFF	TGTGCCAGTATCTCGGGAGAACGGAACAATGAGCAGTTCTTC
few	TRBV5-6	TRBJ2-7	TRBD1	CASSPPTGSYEQYF	TGTGCCAGCAGCCCCCCGACAGGGTCCTACGAGCAGTACTTC
NA	TRBV5-3	TRBJ1-4	NA	CARSTSQAGTEDEKLFF	TGTGCCAGAAGTACTTCCCAGGCCGGGACCGAGGATGAAAAACTGTTTTTT
NA	TRBV4-2	TRBJ2-3	NA	CASSQGRTDTQYF	TGTGCCAGCAGCCAAGGGCGGACAGATACGCAGTATTTT
few	TRBV5-1	TRBJ2-6	NA	CASSTDTGANVLTF	TGCGCCAGCAGCACCGACACTGGGGCCAACGTCCTGACTTTC
NA	TRBV19	TRBJ2-7	TRBD1	CASSDPTGTEQYF	TGTGCCAGTAGCGATCCGACAGGGACCGAGCAGTACTTC
NA	TRBV7-2	TRBJ1-2	NA	CASSHLRDRNNYGYTF	TGTGCCAGCAGCCATCTGAGAGACAGGAATAACTATGGCTACACCTTC
NA	TRBV28	TRBJ1-4	NA	CASSLGYEKLFF	TGTGCCAGCAGTTTGGGGTATGAAAAACTGTTTTTT
NA	TRBV7-9	TRBJ2-1	NA	CASSLEPNEQFF	TGTGCCAGCAGCTTAGAACCCAATGAGCAGTTCTTC
NA	TRBV6-5	TRBJ2-7	TRBD2	CASSYRSGGRGEQYF	TGTGCCAGCAGTTACAGGTCCGGGGGGAGGGGCGAGCAGTACTTC
NA	TRBV28	TRBJ2-7	TRBD2	CASEGLAGAEQYF	TGTGCCAGCGAGGGACTAGCGGGAGCTGAGCAGTACTTC
NA	TRBV6-5	TRBJ2-7	NA	CASTRQYPYEQYF	TGTGCCAGCACCCGGCAGTACCCCTACGAGCAGTACTTC